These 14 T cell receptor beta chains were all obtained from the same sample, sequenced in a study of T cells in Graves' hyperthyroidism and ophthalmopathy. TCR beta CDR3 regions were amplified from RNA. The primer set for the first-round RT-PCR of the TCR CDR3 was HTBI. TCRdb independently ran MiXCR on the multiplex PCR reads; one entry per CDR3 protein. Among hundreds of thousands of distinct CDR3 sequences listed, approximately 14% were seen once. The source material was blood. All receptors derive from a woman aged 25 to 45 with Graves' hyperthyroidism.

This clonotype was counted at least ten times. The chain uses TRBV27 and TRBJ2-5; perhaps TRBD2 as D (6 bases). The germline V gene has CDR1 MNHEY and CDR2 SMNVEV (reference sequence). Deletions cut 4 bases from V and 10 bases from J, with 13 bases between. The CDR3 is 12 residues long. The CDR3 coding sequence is TGTGCCAGCAGTTCCCTCGTCGGGGGCCAGTACTTC. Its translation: CASSSLVGGQYF.

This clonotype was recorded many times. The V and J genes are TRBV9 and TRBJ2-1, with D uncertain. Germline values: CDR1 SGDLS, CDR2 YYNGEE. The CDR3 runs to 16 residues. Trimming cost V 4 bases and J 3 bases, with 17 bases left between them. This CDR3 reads CASSYSGGVGYNEQFF. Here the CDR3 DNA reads TGTGCCAGCAGCTATAGTGGTGGAGTTGGCTACAATGAGCAGTTCTTC.

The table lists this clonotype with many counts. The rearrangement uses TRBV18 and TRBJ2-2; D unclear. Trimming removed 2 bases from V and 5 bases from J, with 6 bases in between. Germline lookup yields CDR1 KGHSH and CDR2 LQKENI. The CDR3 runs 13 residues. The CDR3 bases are TGTGCCAGCTCACCAGCGTCAACCGGGGAGCTGTTTTTT. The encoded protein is CASSPASTGELFF.

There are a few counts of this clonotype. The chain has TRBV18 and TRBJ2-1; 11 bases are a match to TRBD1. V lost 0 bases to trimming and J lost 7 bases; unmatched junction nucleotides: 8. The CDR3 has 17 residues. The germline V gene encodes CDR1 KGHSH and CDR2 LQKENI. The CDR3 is CASSPPFGQGALNEQFF. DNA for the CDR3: TGTGCCAGCTCACCACCCTTCGGACAGGGGGCGCTGAATGAGCAGTTCTTC.

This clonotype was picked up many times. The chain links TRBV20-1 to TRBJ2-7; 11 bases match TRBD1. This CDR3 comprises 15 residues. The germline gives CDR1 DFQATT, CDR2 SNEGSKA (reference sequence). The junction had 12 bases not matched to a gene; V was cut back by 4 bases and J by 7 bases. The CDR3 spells CSATATRTGGWEQYF. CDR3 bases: TGCAGTGCTACCGCGACGAGGACAGGGGGCTGGGAGCAGTACTTC.

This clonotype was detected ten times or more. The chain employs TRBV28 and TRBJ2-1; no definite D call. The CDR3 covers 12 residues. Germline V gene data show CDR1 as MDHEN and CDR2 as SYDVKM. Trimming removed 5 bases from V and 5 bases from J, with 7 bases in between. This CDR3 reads CASSRQNNEQFF. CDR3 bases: TGTGCCAGCAGTCGTCAAAACAATGAGCAGTTCTTC.

The chain's CDR3 is CATSRTSGNNEQFF. DNA for the CDR3: TGTGCCACCAGCAGAACTAGCGGAAACAATGAGCAGTTCTTC. The V and J genes are TRBV15 and TRBJ2-1, with 8 bases lining up with TRBD2. Germline CDR1 LNHNV, CDR2 YYDKDF (reference sequence). This CDR3 is built from 14 residues. V lost 2 bases to trimming and J lost 5 bases; unmatched junction nucleotides: 2.

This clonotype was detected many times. The CDR3 bases are TGTGCCAGCAGTGTACAGGGGTTGCAGCGGGAACAGTTCTTC. This translates into CASSVQGLQREQFF. This chain joins TRBV2 and TRBJ2-1, with D perhaps assigned TRBD1 or TRBD2 (7 bases each). Germline V gives CDR1 SNHLY, CDR2 FYNNEI. This CDR3 has 14 amino acids. V lost 4 bases, J lost 13 bases, and 20 bases lay in between.

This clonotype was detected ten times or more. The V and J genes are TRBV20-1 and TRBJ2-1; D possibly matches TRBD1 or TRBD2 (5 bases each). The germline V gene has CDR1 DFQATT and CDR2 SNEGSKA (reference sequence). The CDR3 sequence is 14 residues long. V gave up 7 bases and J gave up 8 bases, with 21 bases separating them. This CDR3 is CSVGRGTFSDEQFF. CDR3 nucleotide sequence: TGCAGTGTCGGACGAGGGACCTTCTCCGATGAGCAGTTCTTC.

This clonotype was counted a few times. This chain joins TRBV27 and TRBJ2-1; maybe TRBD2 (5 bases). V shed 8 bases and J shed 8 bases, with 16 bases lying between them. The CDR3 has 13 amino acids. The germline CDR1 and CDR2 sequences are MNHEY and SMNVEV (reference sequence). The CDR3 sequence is CASALRRQDEQFF. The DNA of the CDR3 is TGTGCCAGCGCCCTAAGGAGGCAAGATGAGCAGTTCTTC.

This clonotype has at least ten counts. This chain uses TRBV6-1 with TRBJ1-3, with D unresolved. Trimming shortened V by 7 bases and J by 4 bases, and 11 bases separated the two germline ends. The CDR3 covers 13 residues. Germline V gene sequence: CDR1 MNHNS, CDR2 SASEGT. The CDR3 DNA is TGTGCCAGCACTTCACAACAGGGAAACACCATATATTTT. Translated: CASTSQQGNTIYF.

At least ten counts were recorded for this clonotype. CDR3 sequence: CASSSLTTSGNGPPRYNEQFF. In nucleotides, the CDR3 is TGTGCCAGCAGCTCCCTTACGACTAGCGGGAACGGTCCGCCCCGGTACAATGAGCAGTTCTTC. The rearrangement links TRBV7-8 to TRBJ2-1; 11 positions match TRBD2. The CDR3 spans 21 residues. Unmatched junction bases numbered 21, after V lost 4 bases and J lost 4 bases. From germline, CDR1 is SGHVS and CDR2 FQNEAQ.

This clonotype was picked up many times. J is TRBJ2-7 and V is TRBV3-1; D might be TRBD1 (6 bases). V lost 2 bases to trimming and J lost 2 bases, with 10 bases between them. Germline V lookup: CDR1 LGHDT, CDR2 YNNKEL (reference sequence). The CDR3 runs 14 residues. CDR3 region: CASSQRRTAYEQYF. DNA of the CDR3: TGTGCCAGCAGCCAACGTCGGACAGCCTACGAGCAGTACTTC.

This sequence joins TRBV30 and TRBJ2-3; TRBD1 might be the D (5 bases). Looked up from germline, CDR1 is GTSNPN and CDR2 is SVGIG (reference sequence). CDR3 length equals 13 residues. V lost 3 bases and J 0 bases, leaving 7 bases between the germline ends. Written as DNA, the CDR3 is TGTGCCTGGAGGACAGCTAGCACAGATACGCAGTATTTT. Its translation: CAWRTASTDTQYF.